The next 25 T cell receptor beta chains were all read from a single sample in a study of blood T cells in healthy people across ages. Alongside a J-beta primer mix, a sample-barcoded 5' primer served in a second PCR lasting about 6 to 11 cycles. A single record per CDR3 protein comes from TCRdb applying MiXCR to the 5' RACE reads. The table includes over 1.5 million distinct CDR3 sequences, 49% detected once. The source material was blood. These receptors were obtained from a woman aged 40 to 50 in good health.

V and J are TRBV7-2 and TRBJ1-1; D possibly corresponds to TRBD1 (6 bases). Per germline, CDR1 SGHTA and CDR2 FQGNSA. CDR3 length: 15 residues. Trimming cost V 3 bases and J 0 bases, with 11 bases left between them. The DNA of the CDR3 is TGTGCCAGCAGCTTGGCGGGACACCTGAACACTGAAGCTTTCTTT. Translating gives CASSLAGHLNTEAFF.

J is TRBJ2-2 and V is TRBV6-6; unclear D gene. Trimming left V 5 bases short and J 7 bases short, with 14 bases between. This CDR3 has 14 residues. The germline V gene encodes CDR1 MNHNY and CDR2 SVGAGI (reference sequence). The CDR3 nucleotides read TGTGCCAGCAGTCCCACTGGCGGTGGCGGGGAGCTGTTTTTT. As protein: CASSPTGGGGELFF.

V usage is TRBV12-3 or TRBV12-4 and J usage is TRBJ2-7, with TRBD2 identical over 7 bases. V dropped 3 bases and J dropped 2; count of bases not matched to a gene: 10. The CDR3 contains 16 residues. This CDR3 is CASSFTPAGPTYEQYF. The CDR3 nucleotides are TGTGCCAGCAGTTTCACGCCAGCGGGGCCTACCTACGAGCAGTACTTC.

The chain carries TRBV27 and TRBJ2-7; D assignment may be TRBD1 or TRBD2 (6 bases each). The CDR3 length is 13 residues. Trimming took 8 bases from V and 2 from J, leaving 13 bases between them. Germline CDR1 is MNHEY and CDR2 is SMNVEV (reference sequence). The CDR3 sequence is CASFAGEAYEQYF. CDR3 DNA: TGTGCCAGCTTTGCAGGGGAGGCCTACGAGCAGTACTTC.

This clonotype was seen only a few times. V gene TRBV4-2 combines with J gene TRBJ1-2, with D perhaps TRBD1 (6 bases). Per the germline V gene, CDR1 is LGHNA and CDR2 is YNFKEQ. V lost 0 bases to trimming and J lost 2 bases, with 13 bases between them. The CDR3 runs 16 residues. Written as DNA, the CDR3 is TGTGCCAGCAGCCAAGATAATTCTGGGGGCAACTATGGCTACACCTTC. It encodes CASSQDNSGGNYGYTF.

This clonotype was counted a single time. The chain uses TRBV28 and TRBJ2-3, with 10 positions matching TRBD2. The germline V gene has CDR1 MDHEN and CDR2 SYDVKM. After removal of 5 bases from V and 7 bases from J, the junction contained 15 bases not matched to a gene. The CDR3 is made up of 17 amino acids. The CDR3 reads CASSPYGLSGGGNTQYF. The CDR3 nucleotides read TGTGCCAGCAGTCCTTACGGTCTAAGCGGGGGGGGGAATACGCAGTATTTT. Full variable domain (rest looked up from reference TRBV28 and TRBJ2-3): DVKVTQSSRYLVKRTGEKVFLECVQDMDHENMFWYRQDPGLGLRLIYFSYDVKMKEKGDIPEGYSVSREKKERFSLILESASTNQTSMYLCASSPYGLSGGGNTQYFGPGTRLTVL.

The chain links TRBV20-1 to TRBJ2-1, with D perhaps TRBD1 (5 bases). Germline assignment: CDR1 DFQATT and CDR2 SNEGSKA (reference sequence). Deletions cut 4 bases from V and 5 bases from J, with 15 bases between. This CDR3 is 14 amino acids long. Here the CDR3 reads CSAKLAGRNNEQFF. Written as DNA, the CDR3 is TGCAGTGCTAAGTTGGCAGGGCGAAACAATGAGCAGTTCTTC.

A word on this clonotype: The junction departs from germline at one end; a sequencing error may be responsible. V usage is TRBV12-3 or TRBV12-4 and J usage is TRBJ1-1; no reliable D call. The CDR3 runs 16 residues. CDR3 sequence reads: CASSPRVGGVNTGAFF. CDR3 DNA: TGTGCCAGCAGCCCCCGGGTAGGAGGAGTGAACACTGGAGCTTTCTTT.

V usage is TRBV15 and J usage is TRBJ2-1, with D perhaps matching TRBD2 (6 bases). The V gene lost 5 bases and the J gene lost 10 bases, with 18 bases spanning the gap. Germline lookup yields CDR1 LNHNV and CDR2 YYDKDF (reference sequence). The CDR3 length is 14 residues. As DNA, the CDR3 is TGTGCCACCAGCGGAGGCGGGGCTGGCCACGAGCAGTTCTTC. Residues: CATSGGGAGHEQFF.

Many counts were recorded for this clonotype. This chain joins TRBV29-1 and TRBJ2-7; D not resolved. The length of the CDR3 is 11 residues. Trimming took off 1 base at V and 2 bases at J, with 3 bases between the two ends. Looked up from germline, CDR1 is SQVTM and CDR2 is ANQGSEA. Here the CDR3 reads CSVEGPYEQYF. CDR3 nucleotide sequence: TGCAGCGTTGAAGGTCCCTACGAGCAGTACTTC.

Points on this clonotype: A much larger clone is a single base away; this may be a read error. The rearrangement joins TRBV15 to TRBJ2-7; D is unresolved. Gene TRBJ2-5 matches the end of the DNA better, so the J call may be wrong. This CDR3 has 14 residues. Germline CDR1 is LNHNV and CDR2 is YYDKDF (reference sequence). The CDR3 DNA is TGTGCCACCAGCAGAGGGTGGCTCGGCGAGACCCAGTACTTC. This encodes CATSRGWLGETQYF.

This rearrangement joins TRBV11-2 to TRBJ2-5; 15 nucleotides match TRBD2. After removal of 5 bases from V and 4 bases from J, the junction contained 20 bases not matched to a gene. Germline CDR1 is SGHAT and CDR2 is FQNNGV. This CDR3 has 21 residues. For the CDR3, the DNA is TGTGCCAGCAGCGCAGACGGGACTAGCGGGGGGACTCCCCGGAGGCGAGAGACCCAGTACTTC. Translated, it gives CASSADGTSGGTPRRRETQYF.

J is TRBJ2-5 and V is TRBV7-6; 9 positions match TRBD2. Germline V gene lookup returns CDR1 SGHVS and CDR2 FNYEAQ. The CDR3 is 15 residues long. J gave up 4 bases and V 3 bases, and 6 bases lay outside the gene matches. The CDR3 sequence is CASSFGGGAAETQYF. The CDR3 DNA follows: TGTGCCAGCAGCTTCGGCGGGGGGGCAGCAGAGACCCAGTACTTC.

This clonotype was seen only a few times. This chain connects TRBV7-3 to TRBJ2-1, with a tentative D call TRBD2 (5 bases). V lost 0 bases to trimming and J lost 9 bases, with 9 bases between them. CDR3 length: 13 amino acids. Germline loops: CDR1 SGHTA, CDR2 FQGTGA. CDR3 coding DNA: TGTGCCAGCAGCTTAACGGACTTCGGTGAGCAGTTCTTC. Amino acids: CASSLTDFGEQFF.

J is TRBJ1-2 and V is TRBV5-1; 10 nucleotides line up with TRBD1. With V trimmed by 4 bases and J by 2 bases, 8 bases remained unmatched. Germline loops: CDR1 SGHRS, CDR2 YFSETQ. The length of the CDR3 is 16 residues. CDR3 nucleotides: TGCGCCAGCAGCATACTGGGACAGGGGAGGAACTATGGCTACACCTTC. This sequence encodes CASSILGQGRNYGYTF.

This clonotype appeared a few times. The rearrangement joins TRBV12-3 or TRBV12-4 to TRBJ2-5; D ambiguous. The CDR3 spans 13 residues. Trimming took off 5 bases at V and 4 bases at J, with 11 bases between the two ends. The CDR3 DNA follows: TGTGCCAGCAGTCAACAGATAGGAGAGACCCAGTACTTC. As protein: CASSQQIGETQYF.

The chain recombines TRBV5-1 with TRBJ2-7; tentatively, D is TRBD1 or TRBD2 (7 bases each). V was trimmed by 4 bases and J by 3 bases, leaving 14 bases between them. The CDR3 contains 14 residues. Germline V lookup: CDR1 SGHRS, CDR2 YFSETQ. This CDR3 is CASSRGDSNYEQYF. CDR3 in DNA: TGCGCCAGCAGCCGGGGGGACAGCAACTACGAGCAGTACTTC.

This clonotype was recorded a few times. The CDR3 sequence: CASSVSDTSPYGYTF. The CDR3 DNA reads TGTGCCAGCAGTGTTTCAGACACTAGTCCCTATGGCTACACCTTC. The rearrangement links TRBV6-4 to TRBJ1-2; no firm D call. V lost 4 bases, J lost 4 bases, and 16 bases lay in between. The CDR3 covers 15 residues. CDR1 and CDR2 (germline): MRHNA, SNTAGT.

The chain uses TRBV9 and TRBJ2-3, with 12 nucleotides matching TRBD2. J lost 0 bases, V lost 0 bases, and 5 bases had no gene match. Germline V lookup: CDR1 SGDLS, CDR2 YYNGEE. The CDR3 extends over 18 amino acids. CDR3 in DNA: TGTGCCAGCAGCGTAGGACTAGCGGGGGCAACGAGCACAGATACGCAGTATTTT. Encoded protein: CASSVGLAGATSTDTQYF.

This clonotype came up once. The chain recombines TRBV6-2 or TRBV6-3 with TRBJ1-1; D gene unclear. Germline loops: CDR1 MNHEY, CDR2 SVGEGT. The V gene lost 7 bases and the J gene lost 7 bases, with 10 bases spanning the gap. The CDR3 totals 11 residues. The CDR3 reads CASTDVSEAFF. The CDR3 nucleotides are TGTGCCAGCACCGACGTGAGTGAAGCTTTCTTT.

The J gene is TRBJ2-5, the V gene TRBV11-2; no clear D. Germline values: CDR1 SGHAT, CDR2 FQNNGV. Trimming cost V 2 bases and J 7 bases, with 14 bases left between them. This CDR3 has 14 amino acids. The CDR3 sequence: CASSLSQALRTQYF. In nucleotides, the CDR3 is TGTGCCAGCAGCTTAAGCCAGGCCCTTCGGACCCAGTACTTC.

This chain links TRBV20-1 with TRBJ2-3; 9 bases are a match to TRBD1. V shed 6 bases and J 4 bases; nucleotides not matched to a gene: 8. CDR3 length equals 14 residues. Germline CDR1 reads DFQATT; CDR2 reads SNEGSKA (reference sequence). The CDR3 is CSADPGQGPDTQYF. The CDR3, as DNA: TGCAGTGCAGACCCGGGACAGGGACCAGATACGCAGTATTTT.

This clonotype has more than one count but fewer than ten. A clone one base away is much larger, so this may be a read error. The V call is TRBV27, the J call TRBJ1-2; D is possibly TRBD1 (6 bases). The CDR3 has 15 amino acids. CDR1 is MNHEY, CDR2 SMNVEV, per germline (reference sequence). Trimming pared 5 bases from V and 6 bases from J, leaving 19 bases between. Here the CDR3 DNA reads TGTGCCAGCAGTCTCACGGGCGGGGGCGGTAATGGCTACACCTTC. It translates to CASSLTGGGGNGYTF.

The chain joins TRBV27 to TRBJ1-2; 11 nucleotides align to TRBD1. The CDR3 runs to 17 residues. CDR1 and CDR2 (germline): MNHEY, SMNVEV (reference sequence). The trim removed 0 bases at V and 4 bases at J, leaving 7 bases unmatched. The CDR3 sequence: CASSLSYSGTGGYGYTF. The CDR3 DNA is TGTGCCAGCAGTTTATCCTACTCCGGGACAGGGGGCTATGGCTACACCTTC.

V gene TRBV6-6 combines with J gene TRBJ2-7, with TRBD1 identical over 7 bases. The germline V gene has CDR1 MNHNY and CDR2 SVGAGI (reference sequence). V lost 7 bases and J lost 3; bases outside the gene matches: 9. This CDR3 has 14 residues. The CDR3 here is CASIASTGVYEQYF. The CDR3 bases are TGTGCCAGCATTGCAAGTACAGGGGTCTACGAGCAGTACTTC.